One T cell receptor beta chain is described in this entry. The sample is drawn from a study of cytomegalovirus exposure and HLA in healthy donors. Trimming stripped 7 bases from V and 6 bases from J, with 12 bases between. The CDR3 consists of 11 residues. CDR1 is SQVTM and CDR2 is ANQGSEA in the germline V gene. 60 Vbeta and 13 Jbeta primers were used in PCR. Sequencing was performed with immunoSEQ multiplex PCR; in TCRdb, only in-frame clones are kept and a portion is missing. This sample yields about 93,000 clones, of which around four fifths are seen a single time; around 6.7% belongs to the top ten.

The sequence derives from a man aged 30 to 45 in good health and CMV-seronegative. This chain links TRBV29-1 with TRBJ1-1; D not resolved. Specimen: PBMCs. The CDR3 spells CSAEREAEAFF. DNA of the CDR3: TGCAGCGCAGAAAGGGAGGCTGAAGCTTTCTTT.